The 4 T cell receptor beta chains listed next were all sequenced from one sample in a study of CD8 T cells in Susac syndrome. Reverse transcription of roughly 0.45 to 1 ug RNA was performed with random hexamers. TCRdb reprocessed the immunoSEQ multiplex PCR reads with MiXCR, giving one entry per CDR3 protein. Seen here are 150,000 to 200,000 distinct CDR3 sequences, around 94% observed once, and the top ten hold around 0.14%. Sequencing was carried out using CD4+ T cells from PBMCs. These receptors were collected from a human donor in good health.

The rearrangement joins TRBV30 to TRBJ1-5; D remains unclear. This CDR3 comprises 14 residues. The V gene lost 0 bases and the J gene lost 7 bases, with 13 bases spanning the gap. Germline V gives CDR1 GTSNPN, CDR2 SVGIG (reference sequence). Here the CDR3 DNA reads TGTGCCTGGAGTGTACTAGGCGAGACCCAGCCCCAGCATTTT. Translating it yields CAWSVLGETQPQHF.

V gene TRBV7-2 combines with J gene TRBJ2-1; TRBD1 is a possible D gene (6 bases). The CDR3 is 11 amino acids. CDR1 SGHTA and CDR2 FQGNSA come from the germline V gene. V was cut by 3 bases and J by 12 bases, with 9 bases left in between. The CDR3 loop reads CASSLGARQFF. The CDR3 nucleotides read TGTGCCAGCAGCTTGGGGGCGCGGCAGTTCTTC. Full variable domain (rest looked up from reference TRBV7-2 and TRBJ2-1): GAGVSQSPSNKVTEKGKDVELRCDPISGHTALYWYRQSLGQGLEFLIYFQGNSAPDKSGLPSDRFSAERTGGSVSTLTIQRTQQEDSAVYLCASSLGARQFFGPGTRLTVL.

CDR3 in DNA: TGTGCCAGCAGTTCGGTGGGGACAGGGTCGACCCAGTACTTC. Encoded protein: CASSSVGTGSTQYF. This chain uses TRBV28 with TRBJ2-5, with TRBD1 matching 9 bases. The CDR3 covers 14 residues. V was pared by 4 bases and J by 7 bases, with 7 bases of the junction left unmatched. Germline V gene data show CDR1 as MDHEN and CDR2 as SYDVKM.

This clonotype is a singleton in its sample. CDR3 bases: TGTGCCAGCAGCTGGACTAGCGGGGTTCGGGATGAGCAGTTCTTC. It is translated as CASSWTSGVRDEQFF. The chain combines TRBV6-5 with TRBJ2-1, with 12 bases identical to TRBD2. The CDR3 is 15 residues long. The V and J ends lost 6 bases and 8 bases, in that order; junction bases with no gene match: 8. Germline CDR1 and CDR2: MNHEY and SVGAGI.